The present T cell receptor beta chain was sequenced within a study of blood T cell repertoires in COVID-19. At the level of the study: Sources were T cells, B-cell-depleted T cells, or PBMCs; the material itself was cDNA or gDNA.

This CDR3 is 14 amino acids long. V was clipped by 3 bases and J by 1 base, with 11 bases between them. Looked up from germline, CDR1 is SGDLS and CDR2 is YYNGEE. Per the authors' pipeline: Reference gene primer amplification yielded estimated nucleated cell counts. Repertoires were generated with immunoSEQ multiplex PCR, while TCRdb's copy carries only in-frame clones and drops some. Clone size and the V and J calls come from that table; the DNA yielded D and trimming. The table records hundreds of thousands of clones, approximately 90% of them present only once. The chain recombines TRBV9 with TRBJ2-7; D unresolved. The sample comprised PBMCs or T cells enriched from blood (not recorded which). The clonotype was recovered from a young woman with acute COVID-19. CDR3 nucleotide sequence: TGTGCCAGCAGCGGGCAAGTGAAGTCCTACGAGCAGTACTTC. Amino acid sequence: CASSGQVKSYEQYF.